Each of the 5 T cell receptor beta chains below was sequenced from the same sample in a study of neurological immune-mediated disorders (dated by TCRdb to the late 2010s). The library was produced with 5' RACE. The instrument was an Illumina HiSeq 2500. TCRdb reran the public reads through fastp at Q25 and MiXCR, keeping productive beta chains. One record per CDR3 amino acid sequence lists the most common genes and DNA. The sample profile shows approximately 50,000 distinct CDR3 sequences; around 3.3% of them were found once. The ten biggest clones cover approximately 6.3% of the sample. Material for sequencing was PBMCs. These receptors came from a man aged 35 to 55 with multiple sclerosis.

This clonotype was observed many times. CDR3 amino acids: CSARKQGLFHNEQFF. CDR3 bases: TGCAGTGCTAGAAAACAGGGCTTATTCCACAATGAGCAGTTCTTC. J is TRBJ2-1 and V is TRBV20-1; D possibly corresponds to TRBD1 (6 bases). CDR1 is DFQATT and CDR2 is SNEGSKA in the germline V gene (reference sequence). Trimming took 2 bases from V and 5 from J, leaving 16 bases between them. There are 15 residues in the CDR3.

Ten or more counts support this clonotype. V gene TRBV4-1 combines with J gene TRBJ2-5; 7 bases fit TRBD1. The junction had 6 bases not matched to a gene; V was cut back by 1 base and J by 4 bases. Per germline, CDR1 MGHRA and CDR2 YSYEKL. CDR3 length equals 15 residues. The CDR3 DNA reads as TGCGCCAGCAGCCAAGTGGTGTCAGGGGGAGAGACCCAGTACTTC. This translates into CASSQVVSGGETQYF.

The sample holds a few counts of this clonotype. The rearrangement links TRBV12-3 or TRBV12-4 to TRBJ2-3; TRBD2 is a possible D gene (6 bases). V lost 8 bases and J 2 bases, leaving 14 bases between the germline ends. This CDR3 comprises 14 residues. In DNA, the CDR3 is TGTGCCAGCGCCCGGAGGGAAACCACAGATACGCAGTATTTT. It encodes CASARRETTDTQYF.

In this sample, this clonotype turned up a few times. The chain is built from TRBV5-1 and TRBJ2-2, with D possibly matching TRBD2 (5 bases). This CDR3 comprises 14 residues. The ends were cut back, 6 bases at V and 1 base at J, with 10 bases in the middle. Looked up from germline, CDR1 is SGHRS and CDR2 is YFSETQ. This CDR3 is CASTMTMNTGELFF. The CDR3 DNA reads as TGCGCCAGCACGATGACTATGAACACCGGGGAGCTGTTTTTT. The variable domain in full, with the rest retrieved from reference TRBV5-1 and TRBJ2-2, is KAGVTQTPRYLIKTRGQQVTLSCSPISGHRSVSWYQQTPGQGLQFLFEYFSETQRNKGNFPGRFSGRQFSNSRSEMNVSTLELGDSALYLCASTMTMNTGELFFGEGSRLTVL.

This clonotype was recorded at least ten times. The chain recombines TRBV5-1 with TRBJ2-2; D is perhaps TRBD2 (5 bases). The germline gives CDR1 SGHRS, CDR2 YFSETQ. The CDR3 length is 18 residues. V gave up 4 bases and J gave up 1 base, with 20 bases separating them. CDR3: CASSPGPMAAGNTGELFF. The CDR3 bases are TGCGCCAGCAGCCCCGGGCCCATGGCGGCGGGGAACACCGGGGAGCTGTTTTTT.